The clone carrying this T cell receptor (beta chain) appeared a few times. What it binds is unknown. The CDR3 has 19 residues. V shed 5 bases and J 4 bases; nucleotides not matched to a gene: 17. The germline CDR1 and CDR2 sequences are SEHNR and FQNEAQ (reference sequence). This record comes from a study of cytomegalovirus exposure and HLA in healthy donors. Study observations and caveats: An Asian-associated ancestry cluster reportedly showed fewer N-insertions than the approximately 630-donor mean in a later analysis. Analysis performed later showed TCR beta chains linked to HLA being more clonally expanded than equally common others. Earlier analysis yielded a pattern in which most TCR beta V segments were productive about 87% or about 30% of the time.

Primers included in the PCR were 60 Vbeta and 13 Jbeta primers. Original handling: Roughly 76 million unique TCR beta chains, about 11 million of them shared, were counted by a later analysis. Profiled with immunoSEQ multiplex PCR; TCRdb holds only in-frame clones, not every one. For V, J and clone size, that table is used; D and trimming come from the DNA. The sample includes more than 110,000 clones, more than 9.5% seen only once; the top ten take approximately 1.9%. Sequencing used PBMCs. This chain connects TRBV7-9 to TRBJ1-1; 12 bases are shared with TRBD1. The clonotype comes from a man aged 45 to 65 in good health and CMV-seronegative. CDR3 residues: CASSQATGTGGNRGTEAFF. The CDR3 DNA sequence: TGTGCCAGCAGCCAAGCGACCGGGACAGGGGGCAATCGCGGCACTGAAGCTTTCTTT.